This T cell receptor (beta chain) was sequenced for a study of T cell changes during pregnancy in multiple sclerosis. As regards this clone: Germline is not matched at one junction end, which may reflect a read error.

Germline V CDR1 and CDR2: MNHEY, SVGAGI. This CDR3 is 16 amino acids long. Data came from immunoSEQ multiplex PCR; TCRdb stores just in-frame clones and leaves some out. Counted here are about 36,000 clones, 88% occurring once; the ten biggest clones make up under 0.75%. This TCR was sampled from a female donor with multiple sclerosis, enrolled in a pregnancy study. The chain joins TRBV6-5 to TRBJ1-5; 7 positions match TRBD1. This material consisted of CD4+ T cells from peripheral blood mononuclear cells, taken in the first trimester of pregnancy. CDR3 sequence: CASSYSGGQKNQPQHF. CDR3 sequence (DNA): TGTGCCAGCAGCTACTCCGGGGGACAGAAAAATCAGCCCCAGCATTTT.